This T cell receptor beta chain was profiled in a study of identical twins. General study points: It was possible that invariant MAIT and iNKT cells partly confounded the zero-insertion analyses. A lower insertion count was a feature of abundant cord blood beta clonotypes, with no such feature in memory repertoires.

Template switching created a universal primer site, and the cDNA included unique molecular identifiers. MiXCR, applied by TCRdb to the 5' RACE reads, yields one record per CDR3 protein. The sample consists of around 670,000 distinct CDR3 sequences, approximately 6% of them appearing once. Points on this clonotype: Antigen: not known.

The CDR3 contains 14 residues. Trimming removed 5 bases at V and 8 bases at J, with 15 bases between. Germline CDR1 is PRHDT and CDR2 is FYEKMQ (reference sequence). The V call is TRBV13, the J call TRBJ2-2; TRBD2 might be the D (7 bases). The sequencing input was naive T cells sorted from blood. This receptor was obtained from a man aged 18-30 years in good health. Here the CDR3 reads CASSAPGEGGELFF. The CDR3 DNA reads TGTGCCAGCAGCGCTCCAGGGGAGGGAGGGGAGCTGTTTTTT.